These T cell receptor beta chains were read from a single sample in a study of blood T cell repertoires in COVID-19. Measured with immunoSEQ multiplex PCR; TCRdb has only the in-frame clones, and not every one. Here the sample spans hundreds of thousands of clones, around 92% being singletons. What was sequenced was peripheral blood. The receptor source for this set is a man aged 40-55 years with acute or convalescent COVID-19. CDR3s include the opening cysteine and the closing phenylalanine or tryptophan.

j_call: TRBJ1-3
v_call: TRBV9
cdr3_aa: CASSDGTTSGSGNTIYF

j_call: TRBJ2-3
v_call: TRBV6-4
cdr3_aa: CASSSRSGGADTQYF

j_call: TRBJ2-5
v_call: TRBV27
cdr3_aa: CASSSGVETQYF

j_call: TRBJ2-2
v_call: TRBV7-3
cdr3_aa: CASSSRTGSDGELFF

j_call: TRBJ2-2
v_call: TRBV27
cdr3_aa: CASRAYLAPGELFF

j_call: TRBJ2-5
v_call: TRBV2
cdr3_aa: CASSAPHGRELETQYF

j_call: TRBJ2-7
v_call: TRBV5-6
cdr3_aa: CASSFLGRYEQYF

j_call: TRBJ1-6
v_call: TRBV10-3
cdr3_aa: CAIRSTGEDSPLHF

j_call: TRBJ2-2
v_call: TRBV6-6
cdr3_aa: CASSLDLAGQAGELFF

j_call: TRBJ1-2
v_call: TRBV30
cdr3_aa: CAWSALRQGRYGYTF

j_call: TRBJ2-7
v_call: TRBV2
cdr3_aa: CASILIQGLYEQYF

j_call: TRBJ2-5
v_call: TRBV18
cdr3_aa: CASSPPGTGGPQETQYF

j_call: TRBJ2-7
v_call: TRBV19
cdr3_aa: CASSIRRGPYEQYF

j_call: TRBJ2-3
v_call: TRBV29-1
cdr3_aa: CSVENEGTDTQYF

j_call: TRBJ1-1
v_call: TRBV27
cdr3_aa: CASSLAMNTEAFF

j_call: TRBJ1-2
v_call: TRBV27
cdr3_aa: CASSQQGVPGYTF

j_call: TRBJ1-5
v_call: TRBV5-3
cdr3_aa: CARSFTYSNQPQHF

j_call: TRBJ1-2
v_call: TRBV27
cdr3_aa: CASSLLQGGYGYTF

j_call: TRBJ2-7
v_call: TRBV15
cdr3_aa: CATSFRTGGWYEQYF

j_call: TRBJ1-2
v_call: TRBV2
cdr3_aa: CASSQDSAANYGYTF

j_call: TRBJ1-5
v_call: TRBV7-8
cdr3_aa: CASSSQGAHSNQPQHF

j_call: TRBJ2-3
v_call: TRBV11-2
cdr3_aa: CASGRGHPQDTQYF

j_call: TRBJ2-7
v_call: TRBV5-1
cdr3_aa: CASSLSYQLVAGSYEQYF

j_call: TRBJ1-1
v_call: TRBV27
cdr3_aa: CASSFSGRTEAFF

j_call: TRBJ2-3
v_call: TRBV9
cdr3_aa: CASSVWDSGDTQYF

j_call: TRBJ1-2
v_call: TRBV6-5
cdr3_aa: CAIRDSLSYTF

j_call: TRBJ2-5
v_call: TRBV11-2
cdr3_aa: CASSLFSGETQYF

j_call: TRBJ1-1
v_call: TRBV7-2
cdr3_aa: CASSANINTEAFF

j_call: TRBJ2-1
v_call: TRBV5-8
cdr3_aa: CASSWGWGLSSDEQFF

j_call: TRBJ1-4
v_call: TRBV7-2
cdr3_aa: CASSLAGQGNEKLFF

j_call: TRBJ1-2
v_call: TRBV6-5
cdr3_aa: CASSYTRVYGYTF

j_call: TRBJ2-5
v_call: TRBV3-1/TRBV3-2
cdr3_aa: CASSQEYGRGAGPQTQYF

j_call: TRBJ2-3
v_call: TRBV28
cdr3_aa: CASNWRGASTDTQYF

j_call: TRBJ2-7
v_call: TRBV28
cdr3_aa: CASSLREQYF

j_call: TRBJ2-1
v_call: TRBV7-8
cdr3_aa: CASRRTRVQAHNEQFF

j_call: TRBJ2-7
v_call: TRBV4-2
cdr3_aa: CASSLPGQGAQEQYF

j_call: TRBJ1-3
v_call: TRBV5-5
cdr3_aa: CASSSISMGQGRGNTIYF

j_call: TRBJ1-2
v_call: TRBV5-5
cdr3_aa: CASNQWRARYGYTF

j_call: TRBJ1-6
v_call: TRBV21-1
cdr3_aa: CASSKFKGVPYNSPLHF

j_call: TRBJ1-2
v_call: TRBV6-5
cdr3_aa: CASSLAGSNYGYTF